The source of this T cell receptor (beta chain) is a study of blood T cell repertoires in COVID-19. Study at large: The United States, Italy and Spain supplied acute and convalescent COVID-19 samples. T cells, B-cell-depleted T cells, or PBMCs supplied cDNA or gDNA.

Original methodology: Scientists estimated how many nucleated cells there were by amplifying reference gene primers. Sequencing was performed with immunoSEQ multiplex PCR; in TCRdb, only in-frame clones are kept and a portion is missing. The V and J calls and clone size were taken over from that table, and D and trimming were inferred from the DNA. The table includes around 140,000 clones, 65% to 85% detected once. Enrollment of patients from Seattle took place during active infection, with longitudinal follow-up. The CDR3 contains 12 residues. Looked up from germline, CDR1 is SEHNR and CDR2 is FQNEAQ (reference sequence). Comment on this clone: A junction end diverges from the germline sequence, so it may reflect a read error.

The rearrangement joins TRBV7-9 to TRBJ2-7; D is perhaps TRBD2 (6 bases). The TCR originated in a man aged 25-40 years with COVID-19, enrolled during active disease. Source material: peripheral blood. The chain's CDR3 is CASSLETGTSHF. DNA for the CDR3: TGTGCCAGCAGCTTAGAGACCGGGACTTCCCACTTC.